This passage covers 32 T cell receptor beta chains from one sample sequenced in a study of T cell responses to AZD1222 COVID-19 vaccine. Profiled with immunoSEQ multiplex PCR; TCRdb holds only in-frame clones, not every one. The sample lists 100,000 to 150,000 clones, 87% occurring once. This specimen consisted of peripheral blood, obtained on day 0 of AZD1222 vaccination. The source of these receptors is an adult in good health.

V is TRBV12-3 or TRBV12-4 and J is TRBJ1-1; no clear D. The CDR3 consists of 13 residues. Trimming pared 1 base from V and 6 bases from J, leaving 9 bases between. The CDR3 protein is CASSLGWSAEAFF. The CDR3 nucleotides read TGTGCCAGCAGTTTAGGGTGGTCAGCTGAAGCTTTCTTT.

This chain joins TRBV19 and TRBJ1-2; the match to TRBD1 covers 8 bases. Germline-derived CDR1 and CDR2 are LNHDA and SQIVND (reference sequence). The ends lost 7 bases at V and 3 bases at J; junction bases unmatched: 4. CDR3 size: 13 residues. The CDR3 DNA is TGTGCCAGTAAGATGACAGGGGACTATGGCTACACCTTC. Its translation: CASKMTGDYGYTF.

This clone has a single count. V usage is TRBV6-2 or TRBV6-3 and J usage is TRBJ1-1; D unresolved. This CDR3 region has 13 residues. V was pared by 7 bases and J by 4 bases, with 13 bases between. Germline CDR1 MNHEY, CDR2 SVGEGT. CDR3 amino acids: CASTPPYSTEAFF. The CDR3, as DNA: TGTGCCAGCACCCCACCCTACAGCACTGAAGCTTTCTTT.

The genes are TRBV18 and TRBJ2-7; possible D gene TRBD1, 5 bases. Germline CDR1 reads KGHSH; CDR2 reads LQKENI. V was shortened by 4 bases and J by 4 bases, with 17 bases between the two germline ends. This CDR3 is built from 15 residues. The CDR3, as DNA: TGTGCCAGCTCACGCGAATTGGGGCTTTCTTACGAGCAGTACTTC. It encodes CASSRELGLSYEQYF.

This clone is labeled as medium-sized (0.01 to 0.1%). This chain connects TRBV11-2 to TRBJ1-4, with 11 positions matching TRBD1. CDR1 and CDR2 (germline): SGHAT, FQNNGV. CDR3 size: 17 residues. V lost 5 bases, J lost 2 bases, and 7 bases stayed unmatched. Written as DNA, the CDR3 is TGTGCCAGCAGCGGAAGGACAGGGGGCTTTACTAATGAAAAACTGTTTTTT. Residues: CASSGRTGGFTNEKLFF.

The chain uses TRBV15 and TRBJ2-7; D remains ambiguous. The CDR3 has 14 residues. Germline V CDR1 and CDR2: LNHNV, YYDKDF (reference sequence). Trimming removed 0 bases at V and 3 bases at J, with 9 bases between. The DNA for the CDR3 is TGTGCCACCAGCAGAGATGTCCCCAGCTACGAGCAGTACTTC. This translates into CATSRDVPSYEQYF.

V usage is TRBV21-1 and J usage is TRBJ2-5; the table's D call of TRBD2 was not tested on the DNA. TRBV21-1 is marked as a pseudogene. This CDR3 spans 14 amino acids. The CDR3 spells CASSNTTIRETQYF. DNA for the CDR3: TGTGCCAGCAGCAATACGACTATTAGAGAGACCCAGTACTTC.

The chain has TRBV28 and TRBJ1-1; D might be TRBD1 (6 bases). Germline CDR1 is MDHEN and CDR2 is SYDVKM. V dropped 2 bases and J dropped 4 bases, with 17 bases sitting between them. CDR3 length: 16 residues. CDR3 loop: CASSLPLQGSGTEAFF. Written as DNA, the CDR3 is TGTGCCAGCAGTTTACCCCTGCAGGGGAGCGGCACTGAAGCTTTCTTT.

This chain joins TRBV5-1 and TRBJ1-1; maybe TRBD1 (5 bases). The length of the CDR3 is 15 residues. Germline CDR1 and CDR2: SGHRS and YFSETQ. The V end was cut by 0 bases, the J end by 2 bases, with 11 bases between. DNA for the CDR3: TGCGCCAGCAGCTTGGTTGGGGGAGGTAACACTGAAGCTTTCTTT. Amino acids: CASSLVGGGNTEAFF.

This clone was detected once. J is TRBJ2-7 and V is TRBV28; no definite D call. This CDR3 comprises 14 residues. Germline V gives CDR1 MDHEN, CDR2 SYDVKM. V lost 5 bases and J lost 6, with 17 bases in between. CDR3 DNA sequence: TGTGCCAGCAGTACCTCCCGGGCTCCGGTCGAGCAGTACTTC. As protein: CASSTSRAPVEQYF.

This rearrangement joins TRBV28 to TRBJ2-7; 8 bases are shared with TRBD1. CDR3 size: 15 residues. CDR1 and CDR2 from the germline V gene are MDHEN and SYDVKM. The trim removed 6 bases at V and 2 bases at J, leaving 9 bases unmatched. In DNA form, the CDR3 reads TGTGCCAGCAGAACCGACAGGGGCAGGGCCTACGAGCAGTACTTC. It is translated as CASRTDRGRAYEQYF.

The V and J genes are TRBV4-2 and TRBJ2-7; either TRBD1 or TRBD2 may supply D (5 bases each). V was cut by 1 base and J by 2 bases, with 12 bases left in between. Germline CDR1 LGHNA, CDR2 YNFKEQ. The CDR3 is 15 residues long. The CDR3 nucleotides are TGTGCCAGCAGCCAAGCCGGGACGGCCACCTACGAGCAGTACTTC. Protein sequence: CASSQAGTATYEQYF.

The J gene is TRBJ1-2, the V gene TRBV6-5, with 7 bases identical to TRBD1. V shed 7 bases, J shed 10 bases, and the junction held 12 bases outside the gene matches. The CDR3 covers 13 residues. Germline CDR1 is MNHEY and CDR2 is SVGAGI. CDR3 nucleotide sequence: TGTGCCAGCAAAGGTTGGCAGGGGGACGCCTACACCTTC. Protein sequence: CASKGWQGDAYTF.

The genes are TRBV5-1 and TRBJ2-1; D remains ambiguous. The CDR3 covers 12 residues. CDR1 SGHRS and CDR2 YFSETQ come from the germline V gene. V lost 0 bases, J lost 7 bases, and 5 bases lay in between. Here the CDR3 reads CASSLVANEQFF. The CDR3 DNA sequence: TGCGCCAGCAGCTTGGTTGCTAATGAGCAGTTCTTC.

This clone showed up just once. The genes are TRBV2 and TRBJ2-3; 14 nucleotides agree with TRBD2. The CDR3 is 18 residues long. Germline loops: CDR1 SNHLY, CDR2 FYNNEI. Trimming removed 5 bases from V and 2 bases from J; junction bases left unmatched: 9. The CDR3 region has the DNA TGTGCCAGCAGTCTGACTAGCGGGAGGGCCTGGATCACAGATACGCAGTATTTT. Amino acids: CASSLTSGRAWITDTQYF.

CDR3 bases: TGCGCCAGCAGAAGACGGGGGGATACCGGGGAGCTGTTTTTT. As protein: CASRRRGDTGELFF. The gene calls are TRBV5-1 and TRBJ2-2, with 7 bases lining up with TRBD2. With V trimmed by 5 bases and J by 5 bases, 6 bases remained unmatched. Germline CDR1 reads SGHRS; CDR2 reads YFSETQ. CDR3 length: 14 amino acids. Looking up the rest from reference TRBV5-1 and TRBJ2-2 gives the full variable domain: KAGVTQTPRYLIKTRGQQVTLSCSPISGHRSVSWYQQTPGQGLQFLFEYFSETQRNKGNFPGRFSGRQFSNSRSEMNVSTLELGDSALYLCASRRRGDTGELFFGEGSRLTVL.

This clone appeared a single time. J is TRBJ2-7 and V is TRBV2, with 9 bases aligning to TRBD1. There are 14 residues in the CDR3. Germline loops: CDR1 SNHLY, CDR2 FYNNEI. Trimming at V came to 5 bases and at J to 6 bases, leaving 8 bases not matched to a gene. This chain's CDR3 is CASSPGQGPREQYF. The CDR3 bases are TGTGCCAGCAGTCCGGGACAGGGTCCTCGCGAGCAGTACTTC. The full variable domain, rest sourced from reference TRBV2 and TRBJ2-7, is EPEVTQTPSHQVTQMGQEVILRCVPISNHLYFYWYRQILGQKVEFLVSFYNNEISEKSEIFDDQFSVERPDGSNFTLKIRSTKLEDSAMYFCASSPGQGPREQYFGPGTRLTVT.

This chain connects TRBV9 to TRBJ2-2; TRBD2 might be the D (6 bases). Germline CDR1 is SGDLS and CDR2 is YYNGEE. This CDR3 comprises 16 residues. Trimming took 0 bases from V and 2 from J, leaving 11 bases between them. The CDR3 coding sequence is TGTGCCAGCAGCGTAGACCTAGCGAGAAACACCGGGGAGCTGTTTTTT. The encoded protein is CASSVDLARNTGELFF. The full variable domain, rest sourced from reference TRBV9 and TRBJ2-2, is DSGVTQTPKHLITATGQRVTLRCSPRSGDLSVYWYQQSLDQGLQFLIQYYNGEERAKGNILERFSAQQFPDLHSELNLSSLELGDSALYFCASSVDLARNTGELFFGEGSRLTVL.

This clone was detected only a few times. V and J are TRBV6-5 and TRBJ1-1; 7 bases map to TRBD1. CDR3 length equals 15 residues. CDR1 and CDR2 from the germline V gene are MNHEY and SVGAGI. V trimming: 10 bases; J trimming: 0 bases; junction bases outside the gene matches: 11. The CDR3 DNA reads TGTGCCACCATGGGACAGAGCCTCATGAACACTGAAGCTTTCTTT. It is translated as CATMGQSLMNTEAFF.

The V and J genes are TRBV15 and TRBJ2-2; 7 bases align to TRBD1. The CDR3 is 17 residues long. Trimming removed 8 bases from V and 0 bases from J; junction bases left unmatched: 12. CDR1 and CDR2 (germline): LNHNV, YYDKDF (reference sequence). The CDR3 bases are TGTGCCACCGGAGTATCCATCGGGACAGCGAACACCGGGGAGCTGTTTTTT. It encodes CATGVSIGTANTGELFF.

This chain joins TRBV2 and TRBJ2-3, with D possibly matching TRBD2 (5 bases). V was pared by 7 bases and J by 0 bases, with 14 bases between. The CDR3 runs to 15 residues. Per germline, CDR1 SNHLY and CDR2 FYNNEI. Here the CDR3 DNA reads TGTGCCAGCACCCGGACTCCTCGCAGCACAGATACGCAGTATTTT. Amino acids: CASTRTPRSTDTQYF. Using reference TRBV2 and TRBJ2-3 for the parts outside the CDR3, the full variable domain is EPEVTQTPSHQVTQMGQEVILRCVPISNHLYFYWYRQILGQKVEFLVSFYNNEISEKSEIFDDQFSVERPDGSNFTLKIRSTKLEDSAMYFCASTRTPRSTDTQYFGPGTRLTVL.

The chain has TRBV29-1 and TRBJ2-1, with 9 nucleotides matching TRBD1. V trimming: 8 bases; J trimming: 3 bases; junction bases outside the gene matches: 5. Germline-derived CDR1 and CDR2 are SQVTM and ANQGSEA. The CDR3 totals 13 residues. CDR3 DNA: TGCAGCTCGGGACAGGGTTTCTACAATGAGCAGTTCTTC. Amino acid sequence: CSSGQGFYNEQFF.

The chain's CDR3 is CASSSGDRGRPYEQYF. CDR3 in DNA: TGTGCCAGCAGCTCCGGGGACAGGGGGCGCCCCTACGAGCAGTACTTC. V is TRBV7-2 and J is TRBJ2-7; 12 positions agree with TRBD1. Unmatched junction bases numbered 6, after V lost 4 bases and J lost 2 bases. CDR3 length: 16 residues. The germline gives CDR1 SGHTA, CDR2 FQGNSA. Supplemented by reference TRBV7-2 and TRBJ2-7, the full variable domain reads GAGVSQSPSNKVTEKGKDVELRCDPISGHTALYWYRQSLGQGLEFLIYFQGNSAPDKSGLPSDRFSAERTGGSVSTLTIQRTQQEDSAVYLCASSSGDRGRPYEQYFGPGTRLTVT.

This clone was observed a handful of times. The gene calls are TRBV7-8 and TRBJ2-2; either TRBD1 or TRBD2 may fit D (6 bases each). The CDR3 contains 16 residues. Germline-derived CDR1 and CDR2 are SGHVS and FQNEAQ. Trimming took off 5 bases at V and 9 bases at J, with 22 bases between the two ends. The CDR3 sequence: CASSRLRGASLRELFF. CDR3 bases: TGTGCCAGCAGCCGTCTTAGGGGGGCTTCGTTAAGGGAGCTGTTTTTT.

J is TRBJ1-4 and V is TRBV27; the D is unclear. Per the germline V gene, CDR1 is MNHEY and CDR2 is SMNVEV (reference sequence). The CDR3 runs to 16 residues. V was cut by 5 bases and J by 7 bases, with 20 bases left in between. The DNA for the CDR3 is TGTGCCAGCAGTCCTCACCTTGTAAAGGGAAGTGAAAAACTGTTTTTT. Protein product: CASSPHLVKGSEKLFF.

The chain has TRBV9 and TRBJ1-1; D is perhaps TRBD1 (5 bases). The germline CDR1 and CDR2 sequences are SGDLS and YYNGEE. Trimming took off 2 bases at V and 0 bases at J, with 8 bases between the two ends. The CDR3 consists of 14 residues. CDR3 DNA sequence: TGTGCCAGCAGCGTGGGGACGCTGAACACTGAAGCTTTCTTT. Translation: CASSVGTLNTEAFF.

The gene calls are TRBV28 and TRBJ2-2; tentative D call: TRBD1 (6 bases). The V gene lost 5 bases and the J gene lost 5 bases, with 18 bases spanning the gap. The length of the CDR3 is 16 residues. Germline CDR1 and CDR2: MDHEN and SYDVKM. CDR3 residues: CASSRGTGPTTGELFF. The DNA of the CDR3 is TGTGCCAGCAGTCGGGGAACAGGGCCCACGACCGGGGAGCTGTTTTTT.

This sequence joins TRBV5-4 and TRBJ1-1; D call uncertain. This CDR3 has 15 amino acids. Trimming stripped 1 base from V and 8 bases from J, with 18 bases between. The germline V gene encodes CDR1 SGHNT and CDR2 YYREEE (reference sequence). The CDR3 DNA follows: TGTGCCAGCAGCTTGTTGGATGGAGCTAACGGAGAAGCTTTCTTT. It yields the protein CASSLLDGANGEAFF.

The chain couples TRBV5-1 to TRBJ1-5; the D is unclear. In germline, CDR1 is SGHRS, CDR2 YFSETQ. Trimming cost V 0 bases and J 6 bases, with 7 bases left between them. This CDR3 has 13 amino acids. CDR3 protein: CASSLDLGQPQHF. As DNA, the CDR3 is TGCGCCAGCAGCTTGGATTTGGGTCAGCCCCAGCATTTT.

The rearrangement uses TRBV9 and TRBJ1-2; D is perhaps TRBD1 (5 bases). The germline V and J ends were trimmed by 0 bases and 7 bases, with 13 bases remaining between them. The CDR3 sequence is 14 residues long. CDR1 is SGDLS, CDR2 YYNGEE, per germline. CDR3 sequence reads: CASSVGTGTAGYTF. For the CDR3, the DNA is TGTGCCAGCAGCGTAGGCACAGGCACCGCTGGCTACACCTTC.

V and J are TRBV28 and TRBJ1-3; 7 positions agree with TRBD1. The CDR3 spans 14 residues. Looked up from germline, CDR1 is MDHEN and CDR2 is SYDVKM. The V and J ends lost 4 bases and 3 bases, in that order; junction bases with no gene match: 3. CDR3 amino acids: CASSSRTGGNTIYF. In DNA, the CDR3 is TGTGCCAGCAGTTCTCGGACAGGTGGAAACACCATATATTTT. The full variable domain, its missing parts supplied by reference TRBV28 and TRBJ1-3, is DVKVTQSSRYLVKRTGEKVFLECVQDMDHENMFWYRQDPGLGLRLIYFSYDVKMKEKGDIPEGYSVSREKKERFSLILESASTNQTSMYLCASSSRTGGNTIYFGEGSWLTVV.

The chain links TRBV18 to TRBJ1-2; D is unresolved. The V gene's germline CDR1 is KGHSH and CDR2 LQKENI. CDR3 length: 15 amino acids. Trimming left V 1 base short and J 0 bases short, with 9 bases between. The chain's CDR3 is CASSPRQETNYGYTF. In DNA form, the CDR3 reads TGTGCCAGCTCACCACGCCAGGAGACTAACTATGGCTACACCTTC.